A selection of T cell receptor beta chains follows, all from one sample in a study of shared clonotypes between healthy human individuals. Here immunoSEQ multiplex PCR was the method, and the copy in TCRdb shows in-frame clones only, minus some. This sample carries millions of clones, just over 90% of them seen once, and the ten largest clones take 0.39%. The material sequenced was naive CD4+ T cells from PBMCs. Receptors originate from a man aged 18 to 30 in good health. Some clones in this sample may be carry-over from other donors' samples. Each CDR3 is given with its conserved first and last residue. Only part of the rows carry a size: once, few, many, or a class if the clone is expanded.

clone size: few; V gene: TRBV27; J gene: TRBJ1-1; CDR3 protein: CASKLQSMNTEAFF
clone size: NA; V gene: TRBV6-1; J gene: TRBJ1-1; CDR3 protein: CASNPPRANTEAFF
clone size: NA; V gene: TRBV2; J gene: TRBJ1-3; CDR3 protein: CASSASSRGLTGNTIYF
clone size: once; V gene: TRBV4-2; J gene: TRBJ1-2; CDR3 protein: CASSQERGRENYGYTF
clone size: NA; V gene: TRBV4-1; J gene: TRBJ2-3; CDR3 protein: CASSYGLAGLGAQYF
clone size: NA; V gene: TRBV4-1; J gene: TRBJ2-1; CDR3 protein: CASSQDWDGSAYNEQFF
clone size: NA; V gene: TRBV7-9; J gene: TRBJ2-1; CDR3 protein: CASSWGQGFSEQFF
clone size: NA; V gene: TRBV28; J gene: TRBJ2-5; CDR3 protein: CASIPTGTVKTQYF
clone size: NA; V gene: TRBV28; J gene: TRBJ1-5; CDR3 protein: CATDRVGAQHF
clone size: NA; V gene: TRBV7-9; J gene: TRBJ2-7; CDR3 protein: CASSLRQGAYEQYF
clone size: NA; V gene: TRBV28; J gene: TRBJ1-5; CDR3 protein: CASSLWGIRQPQHF
clone size: NA; V gene: TRBV28; J gene: TRBJ1-1; CDR3 protein: CASSLAAGRGTEAFF
clone size: NA; V gene: TRBV6-1; J gene: TRBJ2-7; CDR3 protein: CASRTGPEQYF
clone size: few; V gene: TRBV7-9; J gene: TRBJ1-2; CDR3 protein: CASSLDWHPGYTF
clone size: NA; V gene: TRBV28; J gene: TRBJ2-7; CDR3 protein: CASSLWGRALEQYF
clone size: NA; V gene: TRBV6-6; J gene: TRBJ2-7; CDR3 protein: CASSNPGQHYEQYF
clone size: NA; V gene: TRBV7-2; J gene: TRBJ2-5; CDR3 protein: CASSRSGGTQYF
clone size: NA; V gene: TRBV28; J gene: TRBJ2-1; CDR3 protein: CASSPVPGLAGEVPNSYNEQFF
clone size: once; V gene: TRBV19; J gene: TRBJ1-2; CDR3 protein: CASSFPLAGYTF
clone size: NA; V gene: TRBV29-1; J gene: TRBJ2-7; CDR3 protein: CSVVSRISYEQYF
clone size: NA; V gene: TRBV7-9; J gene: TRBJ1-4; CDR3 protein: CASSSGTGWGEKLFF
clone size: NA; V gene: TRBV7-8; J gene: TRBJ2-2; CDR3 protein: CASSLRGRARDGELFF
clone size: NA; V gene: TRBV6-6; J gene: TRBJ1-2; CDR3 protein: CASSQDRGGGYTF
clone size: NA; V gene: TRBV6-5; J gene: TRBJ2-3; CDR3 protein: CASRAVLRDTQYF
clone size: NA; V gene: TRBV7-2; J gene: TRBJ2-2; CDR3 protein: CASGRTSGTGELFF
clone size: NA; V gene: TRBV28; J gene: TRBJ1-3; CDR3 protein: CASWDRKNTIYF
clone size: NA; V gene: TRBV18; J gene: TRBJ2-7; CDR3 protein: CASSPIQAGVSYEQYF
clone size: NA; V gene: TRBV7-3; J gene: TRBJ2-1; CDR3 protein: CASSLRASGRYQQFF
clone size: NA; V gene: TRBV21-1; J gene: TRBJ1-4; CDR3 protein: CASSPAGTVHNEKLFF
clone size: NA; V gene: TRBV5-6; J gene: TRBJ2-2; CDR3 protein: CASSLSGRNTGELFF
clone size: NA; V gene: TRBV25-1; J gene: TRBJ2-7; CDR3 protein: CASSADTGQYF
clone size: NA; V gene: TRBV27; J gene: TRBJ1-5; CDR3 protein: CASSPAYRYGNQPQHF
clone size: NA; V gene: TRBV18; J gene: TRBJ1-4; CDR3 protein: CASSPRTGGSEKLFF
clone size: NA; V gene: TRBV27; J gene: TRBJ2-2; CDR3 protein: CASSLGFGFAGELFF
clone size: once; V gene: TRBV7-9; J gene: TRBJ1-5; CDR3 protein: CASSLNEGASQPQHF
clone size: NA; V gene: TRBV5-1; J gene: TRBJ1-6; CDR3 protein: CASSRLKRTEDNSPLHF
clone size: NA; V gene: TRBV19; J gene: TRBJ2-7; CDR3 protein: CASSARGPYEQYF
clone size: once; V gene: TRBV5-1; J gene: TRBJ2-7; CDR3 protein: CASSLDLAAYEQYF
clone size: NA; V gene: TRBV6-1; J gene: TRBJ1-2; CDR3 protein: CASNPDRDYGYTF
clone size: once; V gene: TRBV9; J gene: TRBJ1-5; CDR3 protein: CASSLGPVSNQPQHF
clone size: once; V gene: TRBV7-9; J gene: TRBJ1-1; CDR3 protein: CASSPPGAGTMNTEAFF
clone size: NA; V gene: TRBV6-1; J gene: TRBJ1-2; CDR3 protein: CASSEGRGDNYGYTF
clone size: NA; V gene: TRBV5-1; J gene: TRBJ1-2; CDR3 protein: CASSQRPEGGYTF
clone size: NA; V gene: TRBV7-3; J gene: TRBJ2-2; CDR3 protein: CASSFSTSENTGELFF
clone size: NA; V gene: TRBV14; J gene: TRBJ2-2; CDR3 protein: CASSQAVGPGELFF
clone size: NA; V gene: TRBV2; J gene: TRBJ1-2; CDR3 protein: CASSEGRQGYGYTF
clone size: NA; V gene: TRBV2; J gene: TRBJ2-5; CDR3 protein: CASSEVGESQYF
clone size: once; V gene: TRBV12-2; J gene: TRBJ1-2; CDR3 protein: CASRLARGRVHGYTF
clone size: NA; V gene: TRBV2; J gene: TRBJ2-7; CDR3 protein: CASAGESYEQYF
clone size: once; V gene: TRBV5-1; J gene: TRBJ2-7; CDR3 protein: CASRGAGGVGYEQYF
clone size: NA; V gene: TRBV7-3; J gene: TRBJ2-3; CDR3 protein: CASSSTPNTQYF
clone size: NA; V gene: TRBV27; J gene: TRBJ2-2; CDR3 protein: CASSPSTGQIERGGRGGELFF
clone size: NA; V gene: TRBV11-1; J gene: TRBJ1-1; CDR3 protein: CASSTRDLMNTEAFF
clone size: NA; V gene: TRBV21-1; J gene: TRBJ2-2; CDR3 protein: CASSKDRGENTGELFF
clone size: NA; V gene: TRBV30; J gene: TRBJ2-3; CDR3 protein: CAWSVWTTTPDTQYF
clone size: NA; V gene: TRBV5-6; J gene: TRBJ1-5; CDR3 protein: CASSPSTGGGQPQHF